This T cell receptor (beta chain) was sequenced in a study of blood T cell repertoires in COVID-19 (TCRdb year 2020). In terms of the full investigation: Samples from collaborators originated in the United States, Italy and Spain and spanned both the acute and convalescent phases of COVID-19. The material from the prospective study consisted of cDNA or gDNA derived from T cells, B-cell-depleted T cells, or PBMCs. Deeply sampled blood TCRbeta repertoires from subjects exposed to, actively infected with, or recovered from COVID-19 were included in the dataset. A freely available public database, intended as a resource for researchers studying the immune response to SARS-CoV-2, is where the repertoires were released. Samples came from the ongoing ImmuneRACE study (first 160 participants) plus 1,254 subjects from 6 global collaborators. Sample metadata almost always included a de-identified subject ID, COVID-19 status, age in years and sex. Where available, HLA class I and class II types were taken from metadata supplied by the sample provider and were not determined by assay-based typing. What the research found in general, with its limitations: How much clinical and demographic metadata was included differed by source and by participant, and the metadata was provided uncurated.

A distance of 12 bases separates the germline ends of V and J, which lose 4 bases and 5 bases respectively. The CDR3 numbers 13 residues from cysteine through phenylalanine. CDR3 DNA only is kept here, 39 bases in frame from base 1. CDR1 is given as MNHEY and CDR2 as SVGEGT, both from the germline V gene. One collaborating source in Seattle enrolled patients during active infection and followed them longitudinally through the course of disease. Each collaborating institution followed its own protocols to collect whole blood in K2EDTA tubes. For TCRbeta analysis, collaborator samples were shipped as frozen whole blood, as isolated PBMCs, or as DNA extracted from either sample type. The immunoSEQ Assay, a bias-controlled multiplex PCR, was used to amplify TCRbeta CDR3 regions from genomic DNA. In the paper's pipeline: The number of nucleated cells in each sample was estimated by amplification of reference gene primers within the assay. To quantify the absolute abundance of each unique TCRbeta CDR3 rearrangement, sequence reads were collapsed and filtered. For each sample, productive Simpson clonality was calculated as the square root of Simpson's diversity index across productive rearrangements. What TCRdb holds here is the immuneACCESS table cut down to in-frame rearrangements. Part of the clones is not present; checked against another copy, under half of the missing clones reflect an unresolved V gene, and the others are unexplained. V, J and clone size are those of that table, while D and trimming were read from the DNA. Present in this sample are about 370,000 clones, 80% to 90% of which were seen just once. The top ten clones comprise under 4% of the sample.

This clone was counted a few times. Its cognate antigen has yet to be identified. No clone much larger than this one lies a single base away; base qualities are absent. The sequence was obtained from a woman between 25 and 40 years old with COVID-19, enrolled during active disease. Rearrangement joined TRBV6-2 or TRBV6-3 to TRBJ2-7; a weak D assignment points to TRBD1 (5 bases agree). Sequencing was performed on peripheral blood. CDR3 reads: CASSFRRANEQYF. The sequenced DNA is TGTGCCAGCAGTTTTCGCAGGGCCAACGAGCAGTACTTC.